In its sample, the clone carrying this T cell receptor beta chain was seen many times. Germline loops: CDR1 DFQATT, CDR2 SNEGSKA (reference sequence). This CDR3 comprises 13 residues. The V and J ends lost 3 bases and 5 bases respectively, with 10 bases between them. The data were obtained in a study of T cells in Graves' hyperthyroidism and ophthalmopathy. Study information: Upon initial diagnosis and before any treatment, peripheral blood was collected.

TCR beta CDR3 regions were amplified from RNA. The HTBI set primed first-round TCR CDR3 RT-PCR. TCRdb reprocessed the multiplex PCR reads via MiXCR and lists one record per CDR3 protein. This sample carries about 520,000 distinct CDR3 sequences, roughly a quarter of them seen once, and the ten largest clones take approximately 10%. Sequencing used blood. The chain joins TRBV20-1 to TRBJ1-4; the D is unclear. This sequence originates from a woman aged 25 to 39 with Graves' ophthalmopathy. This CDR3 reads CSARYSPNEKLFF. The DNA for the CDR3 is TGCAGTGCTAGGTACAGCCCCAATGAAAAACTGTTTTTT.